One and the same sample provided the 9 T cell receptor beta chains below, sequenced in a study of regulatory T cells in long-lasting Graves disease. The time point is: persistent/refractory GD, antithyroid drugs over 5 years with positive TRAb. PBMCs provided the RNA from which the TCR library was made. The authors built TCR beta libraries using iRepertoire HTBI primers and Arm-PCR of CDR3 regions. TCRdb redid the calling of the multiplex PCR reads with MiXCR, one entry per CDR3 protein. The sample holds hundreds of thousands of distinct CDR3 sequences, about 19% seen once. The source material was peripheral blood mononuclear cells (PBMCs), sampled when the disease was refractory, from a patient treated with antithyroid drugs. Receptor source: a female donor with Graves disease.

This clonotype was seen a handful of times. The CDR3 sequence: CASSQPGTGRGANEKLFF. For the CDR3, the DNA is TGCGCCAGCAGCCAACCCGGGACAGGGAGGGGGGCTAATGAAAAACTGTTTTTT. This chain uses TRBV4-3 with TRBJ1-4, with TRBD1 identical over 9 bases. The CDR3 totals 18 residues. V lost 2 bases to trimming and J lost 3 bases; unmatched junction nucleotides: 10. CDR1 and CDR2 from the germline V gene are LGHNA and YSLEER.

With respect to this clonotype: One base away lies a much larger clone, so this may be a sequencing read error. This chain uses TRBV7-8 with TRBJ2-7; the match to TRBD2 covers 10 bases. CDR3 length: 17 residues. Germline CDR1 and CDR2: SGHVS and FQNEAQ. The ends lost 6 bases at V and 0 bases at J; junction bases unmatched: 11. CDR3 in DNA: TGTGCCAGCAGACGTAGCGGGGGGCCAGGGAGCTCCTACGAGCAGTACTTC. It specifies CASRRSGGPGSSYEQYF. The full variable domain, with the rest looked up from reference TRBV7-8 and TRBJ2-7, is GAGVSQSPRYKVAKRGQDVALRCDPISGHVSLFWYQQALGQGPEFLTYFQNEAQLDKSGLPSDRFFAERPEGSVSTLKIQRTQQEDSAVYLCASRRSGGPGSSYEQYFGPGTRLTVT.

A single count supports this clonotype. A far larger clone is one nucleotide away, so this likely arose from a read error. The rearrangement links TRBV7-9 to TRBJ2-5, with 9 nucleotides matching TRBD2. V lost 4 bases to trimming and J lost 1 base; unmatched junction nucleotides: 10. Germline CDR1 and CDR2: SEHNR and FQNEAQ (reference sequence). This CDR3 contains 17 residues. The CDR3 protein is CASSWARGGGVQETQYF. As DNA, the CDR3 is TGTGCCAGCAGCTGGGCGCGGGGGGGGGGGGTCCAAGAGACCCAGTACTTC.

This clonotype was counted between two and nine times. The rearrangement joins TRBV5-6 to TRBJ2-7; unclear D gene. From germline, CDR1 is SGHDT and CDR2 YYEEEE. The CDR3 runs 15 residues. The germline V and J ends were trimmed by 0 bases and 3 bases, with 13 bases remaining between them. The CDR3 nucleotides read TGTGCCAGCAGCTTGGGGCTCCGGTACAGCTACGAGCAGTACTTC. Its translation is CASSLGLRYSYEQYF.

The genes are TRBV18 and TRBJ2-5; D tentatively fits TRBD1 or TRBD2 (6 bases each). Between the trimmed V and J ends, which lost 10 bases and 3 bases, there was a span of 21 bases. Germline CDR1 and CDR2: KGHSH and LQKENI. This CDR3 contains 15 residues. In nucleotides, the CDR3 is TGTGCCACCTATCCCCAATCGGGGGCCAAAGAGACCCAGTACTTC. Translated, it gives CATYPQSGAKETQYF. Full variable domain (outside the CDR3, taken from reference TRBV18 and TRBJ2-5): NAGVMQNPRHLVRRRGQEARLRCSPMKGHSHVYWYRQLPEEGLKFMVYLQKENIIDESGMPKERFSAEFPKEGPSILRIQQVVRGDSAAYFCATYPQSGAKETQYFGPGTRLLVL.

The sample holds many counts of this clonotype. The chain links TRBV20-1 to TRBJ2-5, with no clear D. The CDR3 spans 15 residues. V was shortened by 6 bases and J by 5 bases, with 22 bases between the two germline ends. Germline V gives CDR1 DFQATT, CDR2 SNEGSKA (reference sequence). Written as DNA, the CDR3 is TGCAGTGCCTCGGGTCCCATAGTTTTTGGGGAGACCCAGTACTTC. It specifies CSASGPIVFGETQYF.

This clonotype was counted at least ten times. The rearrangement joins TRBV12-3 or TRBV12-4 to TRBJ1-2; D unclear. V was shortened by 4 bases and J by 5 bases, with 8 bases between the two germline ends. This CDR3 is 12 amino acids long. The CDR3 protein is CASSSRAYGYTF. The DNA for the CDR3 is TGTGCCAGCAGTTCCCGGGCTTATGGCTACACCTTC.

This clonotype was seen many times. The chain couples TRBV6-1 to TRBJ2-5; D not resolved. V was cut by 9 bases and J by 6 bases, with 8 bases left in between. CDR3 length equals 10 residues. Germline V lookup: CDR1 MNHNS, CDR2 SASEGT. The CDR3 protein is CARGLQTQYF. CDR3 coding DNA: TGTGCCAGGGGCCTCCAGACCCAGTACTTC.

This clonotype was counted many times. The J gene is TRBJ1-1, the V gene TRBV11-2; D gene uncertain. The germline V gene encodes CDR1 SGHAT and CDR2 FQNNGV. The CDR3 length is 16 residues. The germline V and J ends were trimmed by 5 bases and 7 bases, with 23 bases remaining between them. As DNA, the CDR3 is TGTGCCAGCAGCCCCGTGAGAGGGAACGCGAACGGTGAAGCTTTCTTT. It encodes CASSPVRGNANGEAFF.